This T cell receptor beta chain was found in a study of T cell clonotyping in hematopoietic cell transplantation. Whole-study context: Recipients' pretransplant samples followed cytoreduction.

Sample time point: recipient sample about 28 days before transplant, after cytoreduction. Sequencing was performed with immunoSEQ multiplex PCR; in TCRdb, only in-frame clones are kept and a portion is missing. Of roughly 48,000 clones in the sample, roughly 80% were seen once. This CDR3 is 14 amino acids long. With 6 bases removed from V and 2 bases from J, the gap between germline ends came to 11 bases. Germline values: CDR1 SNHLY, CDR2 FYNNEI. Specimen: peripheral blood mononuclear cells, collected before stem cell transplant. This chain links TRBV2 with TRBJ2-4; D not certain. This clonotype was sampled from a man in his sixties with myelodysplastic syndrome. Some clones in this sample may be carry-over from other donors' samples. CDR3 in amino acids: CASRQVSTKNIQYF. The CDR3 DNA sequence: TGTGCCAGCAGGCAAGTCTCTACCAAAAACATTCAGTACTTC.